These 10 T cell receptor beta chains came from one sample sequenced in a study of shared clonotypes between healthy human individuals. Measured with immunoSEQ multiplex PCR; TCRdb has only the in-frame clones, and not every one. The sample includes about 1.5 million clones, 95% to 99% of them seen just once. Sequenced input: naive CD4+ T cells sorted from blood. Regarding subset: CD45RA+ positively selected. The receptors shown here come from a man in his thirties or forties in good health.

This chain joins TRBV28 and TRBJ1-5, with D unresolved. The CDR3 extends over 15 amino acids. Looked up from germline, CDR1 is MDHEN and CDR2 is SYDVKM. With 7 bases removed from V and 0 bases from J, the gap between germline ends came to 13 bases. The CDR3 DNA reads as TGTGCCAGCATCCCTGGAGGTTATAGCAATCAGCCCCAGCATTTT. It encodes CASIPGGYSNQPQHF. Full variable domain (outside the CDR3, taken from reference TRBV28 and TRBJ1-5): DVKVTQSSRYLVKRTGEKVFLECVQDMDHENMFWYRQDPGLGLRLIYFSYDVKMKEKGDIPEGYSVSREKKERFSLILESASTNQTSMYLCASIPGGYSNQPQHFGDGTRLSIL.

This chain links TRBV30 with TRBJ1-5; no clear D. Trimming stripped 2 bases from V and 0 bases from J, with 11 bases between. Germline lookup yields CDR1 GTSNPN and CDR2 SVGIG (reference sequence). The length of the CDR3 is 15 residues. The CDR3 DNA reads TGTGCCTGGAGTAGGCCGGGATATAGCAATCAGCCCCAGCATTTT. Amino acids: CAWSRPGYSNQPQHF. Combining the CDR3 with reference TRBV30 and TRBJ1-5 gives the whole variable domain SQTIHQWPATLVQPVGSPLSLECTVEGTSNPNLYWYRQAAGRGLQLLFYSVGIGQISSEVPQNLSASRPQDRQFILSSKKLLLSDSGFYLCAWSRPGYSNQPQHFGDGTRLSIL.

The chain recombines TRBV6-1 with TRBJ2-1, with D hard to call. The CDR3 totals 13 residues. CDR1 and CDR2 (germline): MNHNS, SASEGT. Trimming shortened V by 3 bases and J by 9 bases, and 12 bases separated the two germline ends. The CDR3 DNA reads TGTGCCAGCAGTGATCCCCTCCCCGGTGAGCAGTTCTTC. Protein sequence: CASSDPLPGEQFF.

The rearrangement uses TRBV5-4 and TRBJ1-2, with D perhaps matching TRBD1 (5 bases). V gave up 4 bases and J gave up 1 base, with 20 bases separating them. The CDR3 is made up of 17 amino acids. Germline V lookup: CDR1 SGHNT, CDR2 YYREEE (reference sequence). Here the CDR3 DNA reads TGTGCCAGCAGCCAGACCCGAGGGCAGGGATATAACTATGGCTACACCTTC. It is translated as CASSQTRGQGYNYGYTF.

This CDR3 reads CASSPRENYGYTF. CDR3 sequence (DNA): TGTGCCAGCTCACCCAGGGAGAACTATGGCTACACCTTC. V gene TRBV18 combines with J gene TRBJ1-2; possibly TRBD1 for D (5 bases). Germline assignment: CDR1 KGHSH and CDR2 LQKENI. The CDR3 extends over 13 amino acids. The ends were cut back, 3 bases at V and 2 bases at J, with 7 bases in the middle.

CDR3 bases: TGTGCCAGCAGCTTATACGCGACTTTCGGTCGCGGGACTAGCGGGAGAGGGCAAGAGACCCAGTACTTC. Translated: CASSLYATFGRGTSGRGQETQYF. This chain uses TRBV7-4 with TRBJ2-5; 14 bases map to TRBD2. J lost 2 bases, V lost 2 bases, and 22 bases had no gene match. The germline CDR1 and CDR2 sequences are SGHVT and SQSDAQ. The CDR3 covers 23 residues.

The V call is TRBV2, the J call TRBJ2-7; 11 positions match TRBD2. Germline values: CDR1 SNHLY, CDR2 FYNNEI. This CDR3 comprises 15 residues. Losses at the gene ends were 6 bases for V and 2 bases for J; bases not matched to a gene: 6. CDR3 nucleotides: TGTGCCAGCAGCGTTCTAGCGGGAGGAGCCTACGAGCAGTACTTC. Encoded protein: CASSVLAGGAYEQYF.

V is TRBV5-6 and J is TRBJ2-7; TRBD1 matches at 7 bases. The germline V gene has CDR1 SGHDT and CDR2 YYEEEE. With V trimmed by 4 bases and J by 1 base, 14 bases remained unmatched. This CDR3 has 17 amino acids. This chain's CDR3 is CASSQINRGPLSYEQYF. The CDR3 DNA reads as TGTGCCAGCAGCCAAATTAACAGGGGACCACTTTCCTACGAGCAGTACTTC.

This clone is a singleton in its sample. The chain recombines TRBV18 with TRBJ1-1; possible D gene TRBD1, 5 bases. CDR1 is KGHSH and CDR2 is LQKENI in the germline V gene. Trimming removed 2 bases at V and 4 bases at J, with 17 bases between. This CDR3 has 16 amino acids. The CDR3 DNA reads as TGTGCCAGCTCACCAGCGGGCGGGGGAATCTCCACTGAAGCTTTCTTT. Amino acids: CASSPAGGGISTEAFF.

This chain uses TRBV7-3 with TRBJ1-2; D gene ambiguous. CDR3 length equals 11 residues. Per the germline V gene, CDR1 is SGHTA and CDR2 is FQGTGA. Trimming pared 5 bases from V and 8 bases from J, leaving 9 bases between. CDR3 bases: TGTGCCAGCAGCCTGTCTCGGGGCTACACCTTC. Amino acids: CASSLSRGYTF. Together with reference TRBV7-3 and TRBJ1-2, the CDR3 gives the full variable domain: GAGVSQTPSNKVTEKGKYVELRCDPISGHTALYWYRQSLGQGPEFLIYFQGTGAADDSGLPNDRFFAVRPEGSVSTLKIQRTERGDSAVYLCASSLSRGYTFGSGTRLTVV.